This TCR beta chain was sequenced for a study of cytomegalovirus exposure and HLA in healthy donors. PCR was performed using 60 Vbeta and 13 Jbeta primers. Measured with immunoSEQ multiplex PCR; TCRdb has only the in-frame clones, and not every one. The sample lists some 200,000 clones; approximately 90% were seen once. The CDR3 has 12 amino acids. Germline assignment: CDR1 MNHNS and CDR2 SASEGT. Trimming cost V 7 bases and J 3 bases, with 9 bases left between them. A note on this clone: Its matching antigen is unknown.

Findings of the study overall: Later analysis suggested most CMV-associated TCR beta chains were HLA-restricted. Analyses of presence/absence relied on an assumption of roughly uniform sequencing depth across donors. Later analysis demonstrated an association between a missense DCLRE1C variant and TCR beta V- and J-gene trimming.

Each donor was nominally healthy when sampled (though unrecorded immune exposures were likely). This clonotype was sampled from a woman between 18 and 30 years old in good health and CMV-seronegative. Sequenced sample: PBMCs. The rearrangement links TRBV6-1 to TRBJ1-1; D gene ambiguous. The CDR3 spells CASTPGDTEAFF. CDR3 DNA: TGTGCCAGCACCCCCGGGGACACTGAAGCTTTCTTT.